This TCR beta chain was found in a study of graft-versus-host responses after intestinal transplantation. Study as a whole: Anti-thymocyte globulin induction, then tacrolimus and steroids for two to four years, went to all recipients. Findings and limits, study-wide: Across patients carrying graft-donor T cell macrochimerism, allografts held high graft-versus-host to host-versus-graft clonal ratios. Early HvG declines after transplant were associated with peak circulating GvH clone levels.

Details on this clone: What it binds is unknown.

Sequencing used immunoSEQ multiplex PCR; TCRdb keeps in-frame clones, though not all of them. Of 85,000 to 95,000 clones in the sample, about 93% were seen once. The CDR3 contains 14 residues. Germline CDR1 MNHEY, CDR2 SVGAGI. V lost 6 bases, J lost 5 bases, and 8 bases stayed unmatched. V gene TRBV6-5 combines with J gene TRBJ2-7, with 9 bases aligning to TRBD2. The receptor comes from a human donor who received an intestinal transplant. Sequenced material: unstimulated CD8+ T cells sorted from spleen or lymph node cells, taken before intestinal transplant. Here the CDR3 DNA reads TGTGCCAGCAGATTGATGGCGGGGGGGCACGAGCAGTACTTC. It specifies CASRLMAGGHEQYF.